These 29 T cell receptor beta chains share one sample of origin, sequenced in a study of graft-versus-host responses after intestinal transplantation. These TCRs' antigens remain unknown. Measured with immunoSEQ multiplex PCR; TCRdb has only the in-frame clones, and not every one. The sample shows approximately 97,000 clones, under 95% of them seen only once. The sequencing used unstimulated CD8+ T cells sorted from spleen or lymph node cells, collected before transplant. The origin of the receptors is a human donor who was the organ donor for an intestinal transplant.

The CDR3 loop is CASLGTGGHGYTF. Written as DNA, the CDR3 is TGTGCCAGCCTCGGGACAGGGGGCCATGGCTACACCTTC. The chain is built from TRBV6-6 and TRBJ1-2, with 12 positions matching TRBD1. CDR3 length: 13 residues. Per germline, CDR1 MNHNY and CDR2 SVGAGI (reference sequence). The trim removed 8 bases at V and 6 bases at J, leaving 4 bases unmatched.

The chain is built from TRBV6-4 and TRBJ2-2; 12 bases align to TRBD2. V shed 5 bases and J 0 bases; nucleotides not matched to a gene: 4. This CDR3 contains 17 residues. CDR1 is MRHNA, CDR2 SNTAGT, per germline. CDR3 sequence (DNA): TGTGCCAGCAGTCCCCTAGCGGGAGGGCCGAACACCGGGGAGCTGTTTTTT. It codes for CASSPLAGGPNTGELFF.

This clone was recorded only once. DNA for the CDR3: TGTGCCACCAGCAGCTCGGGAACGAGCGGGGCTTTCTTT. It translates to CATSSSGTSGAFF. J is TRBJ1-1 and V is TRBV15; unclear D gene. Per germline, CDR1 LNHNV and CDR2 YYDKDF (reference sequence). Trimming shortened V by 3 bases and J by 11 bases, and 16 bases separated the two germline ends. This CDR3 spans 13 amino acids. Complete variable domain (other parts from reference TRBV15 and TRBJ1-1): DAMVIQNPRYQVTQFGKPVTLSCSQTLNHNVMYWYQQKSSQAPKLLFHYYDKDFNNEADTPDNFQSRRPNTSFCFLDIRSPGLGDTAMYLCATSSSGTSGAFFGQGTRLTVV.

The rearrangement links TRBV2 to TRBJ2-7; possibly TRBD1 for D (6 bases). This CDR3 has 17 amino acids. CDR1 SNHLY and CDR2 FYNNEI come from the germline V gene. Deletions cut 7 bases from V and 3 bases from J, with 25 bases between. The CDR3 DNA sequence: TGTGCCAGCACTACCAGGGGCCAGGGATTATACTTCTACGAGCAGTACTTC. It is translated as CASTTRGQGLYFYEQYF.

This clone was observed a single time. The genes are TRBV9 and TRBJ1-1; 7 bases line up with TRBD1. Germline CDR1 and CDR2: SGDLS and YYNGEE. The CDR3 is 14 amino acids. The V gene end was trimmed by 0 bases and the J gene end by 5 bases; junction bases not matched to a gene: 4. The CDR3 nucleotides are TGTGCCAGCAGCGTAGAGGCAGGGGGTACTGAAGCTTTCTTT. This gives the protein CASSVEAGGTEAFF.

The chain joins TRBV11-1 to TRBJ2-7; D gene ambiguous. Trimming pared 9 bases from V and 9 bases from J, leaving 9 bases between. Germline CDR1 SGHAT, CDR2 FQDESV (reference sequence). The length of the CDR3 is 9 residues. This CDR3 reads CARPSGQYF. The CDR3 region has the DNA TGTGCCAGACCGTCGGGGCAGTACTTC.

The CDR3 sequence: CASRDLDSLLYGYTF. As DNA, the CDR3 is TGTGCCAGCAGGGACCTGGACAGCCTTCTTTATGGCTACACCTTC. The V and J genes are TRBV2 and TRBJ1-2, with a weak D call TRBD1 (6 bases). Germline V gene sequence: CDR1 SNHLY, CDR2 FYNNEI. Trimming shortened V by 6 bases and J by 5 bases, and 19 bases separated the two germline ends. The CDR3 is 15 residues long.

This chain connects TRBV6-1 to TRBJ2-7; 9 nucleotides align to TRBD1. The CDR3 runs 15 residues. CDR1 is MNHNS and CDR2 is SASEGT in the germline V gene. Trimming took 4 bases from V and 0 from J; bases not matched to a gene: 4. The CDR3 DNA sequence: TGTGCCAGCAGTGTCGGACAGGGGAACTCCTACGAGCAGTACTTC. Residues: CASSVGQGNSYEQYF.

The chain employs TRBV27 and TRBJ1-4, with 8 nucleotides matching TRBD1. The V and J ends lost 6 bases and 5 bases, in that order; junction bases with no gene match: 5. The CDR3 is 14 amino acids. Germline loops: CDR1 MNHEY, CDR2 SMNVEV (reference sequence). The CDR3 reads CASSQTGGNEKLFF. CDR3 nucleotides: TGTGCCAGCAGCCAAACAGGGGGGAATGAAAAACTGTTTTTT.

As for this clone: Additional DNA sequences in this sample encode the identical CDR3. The chain employs TRBV4-1 and TRBJ1-1; D remains unclear. V lost 0 bases, J lost 1 base, and 3 bases lay in between. CDR1 is MGHRA and CDR2 is YSYEKL in the germline V gene. The CDR3 runs 13 residues. CDR3 in DNA: TGCGCCAGCAGCCAAGACAGGAACACTGAAGCTTTCTTT. It yields the protein CASSQDRNTEAFF.

The table lists this clone with a count of one. V usage is TRBV2 and J usage is TRBJ2-5, with a possible D match to TRBD1 (5 bases). This CDR3 is 14 amino acids long. The V end lost 6 bases, the J end lost 1 base, and 12 bases lay between the germline ends. The germline CDR1 and CDR2 sequences are SNHLY and FYNNEI. The CDR3 DNA reads as TGTGCCAGCAGGGAATTTGACAGCCAAGAGACCCAGTACTTC. This translates into CASREFDSQETQYF. Full variable domain (outside the CDR3, taken from reference TRBV2 and TRBJ2-5): EPEVTQTPSHQVTQMGQEVILRCVPISNHLYFYWYRQILGQKVEFLVSFYNNEISEKSEIFDDQFSVERPDGSNFTLKIRSTKLEDSAMYFCASREFDSQETQYFGPGTRLLVL.

V gene TRBV12-5 combines with J gene TRBJ1-5; maybe TRBD1 (6 bases). The CDR3 extends over 16 amino acids. Germline lookup yields CDR1 LGHNT and CDR2 FRNRAP. Trimming stripped 5 bases from V and 0 bases from J, with 14 bases between. This chain's CDR3 is CASGPGGADSNQPQHF. CDR3 nucleotides: TGTGCTAGTGGTCCGGGGGGGGCAGATAGCAATCAGCCCCAGCATTTT.

This chain links TRBV7-8 with TRBJ1-2; D is undetermined. CDR1 and CDR2 (germline): SGHVS, FQNEAQ. The CDR3 spans 12 residues. V was clipped by 2 bases and J by 8 bases, with 9 bases between them. CDR3 sequence reads: CASSLSTQGYTF. The CDR3 DNA reads as TGTGCCAGCAGCTTAAGTACGCAGGGCTACACCTTC.

This clone showed up just a few times. The rearrangement uses TRBV30 and TRBJ2-3; a possible D gene is TRBD2 (6 bases). The CDR3 covers 14 residues. V was pared by 3 bases and J by 3 bases, with 13 bases between. The germline gives CDR1 GTSNPN, CDR2 SVGIG (reference sequence). The CDR3 DNA reads as TGTGCCTGGAGGGCGGGGTTTAGGACAGATACGCAGTATTTT. Translation: CAWRAGFRTDTQYF.

The rearrangement links TRBV25-1 to TRBJ2-2; 7 bases map to TRBD1. Germline V gene lookup returns CDR1 MGHDK and CDR2 SYGVNS. Trimming took 0 bases from V and 5 from J; bases not matched to a gene: 12. The CDR3 extends over 18 amino acids. The DNA for the CDR3 is TGTGCCAGCAGTGAATATTTTAGGACAGGAAGTGGGACCGGGGAGCTGTTTTTT. Residues: CASSEYFRTGSGTGELFF.

This sequence joins TRBV7-9 and TRBJ1-2, with TRBD1 identical over 8 bases. Germline values: CDR1 SEHNR, CDR2 FQNEAQ (reference sequence). The CDR3 contains 16 residues. The V and J ends lost 4 bases and 7 bases, in that order; junction bases with no gene match: 14. In DNA, the CDR3 is TGTGCCAGCAGCTCCTGGGTAGGGACAGGCTGGCGTGGCTACACCTTC. Protein product: CASSSWVGTGWRGYTF.

This clone was recorded once. CDR3 protein: CASSLGGVGNTIYF. Here the CDR3 DNA reads TGTGCCAGCAGTTTAGGAGGGGTTGGAAACACCATATATTTT. This chain links TRBV9 with TRBJ1-3; tentative D call: TRBD1 (5 bases). The V and J ends lost 5 bases and 3 bases respectively, with 12 bases between them. Germline lookup yields CDR1 SGDLS and CDR2 YYNGEE. The CDR3 covers 14 residues.

V is TRBV4-1 and J is TRBJ1-1, with D uncertain. This CDR3 comprises 14 residues. The germline V gene encodes CDR1 MGHRA and CDR2 YSYEKL. Trimming pared 0 bases from V and 4 bases from J, leaving 9 bases between. This CDR3 is CASSQEFGATEAFF. The CDR3 nucleotides read TGCGCCAGCAGCCAAGAATTTGGAGCCACTGAAGCTTTCTTT.

This chain joins TRBV7-9 and TRBJ1-1, with D uncertain. Looked up from germline, CDR1 is SEHNR and CDR2 is FQNEAQ (reference sequence). Trimming left V 2 bases short and J 1 base short, with 8 bases between. This CDR3 has 14 residues. In DNA form, the CDR3 reads TGTGCCAGCAGCTTAAGCCGGGGGAACACTGAAGCTTTCTTT. Translated: CASSLSRGNTEAFF.

This sequence joins TRBV7-6 and TRBJ2-5, with 9 bases lining up with TRBD2. Germline CDR1 reads SGHVS; CDR2 reads FNYEAQ. This CDR3 region has 16 residues. The J segment lost 5 bases and the V segment lost 4 bases, leaving 11 bases of the junction unmatched. DNA for the CDR3: TGTGCCAGCAGCTCACGAATAGCGGGGGATGGCGAGACCCAGTACTTC. Translating gives CASSSRIAGDGETQYF.

V usage is TRBV19 and J usage is TRBJ1-2; perhaps TRBD1 as D (6 bases). CDR1 and CDR2 (germline): LNHDA, SQIVND (reference sequence). V was shortened by 4 bases and J by 4 bases, with 16 bases between the two germline ends. This CDR3 comprises 15 residues. CDR3: CASSRSGDLGYGYTF. The CDR3, as DNA: TGTGCCAGTAGTAGATCAGGGGATCTGGGCTATGGCTACACCTTC.

The chain is built from TRBV27 and TRBJ1-1; D is unresolved. Trimming shortened V by 1 base and J by 0 bases, and 12 bases separated the two germline ends. The CDR3 spans 16 residues. Per the germline V gene, CDR1 is MNHEY and CDR2 is SMNVEV (reference sequence). CDR3 nucleotide sequence: TGTGCCAGCAGTTTATTTACACCGAATTTGAACACTGAAGCTTTCTTT. Translation gives CASSLFTPNLNTEAFF.

Only one count was recorded for this clone. The CDR3 spells CASSSPQQGYSGNTIYF. The CDR3 bases are TGTGCCAGCTCATCCCCACAACAGGGGTATTCTGGAAACACCATATATTTT. V gene TRBV18 combines with J gene TRBJ1-3; 7 nucleotides match TRBD1. Unmatched junction bases numbered 11, after V lost 5 bases and J lost 1 base. The CDR3 runs 17 residues. Germline CDR1 is KGHSH and CDR2 is LQKENI. The full variable domain, with the rest looked up from reference TRBV18 and TRBJ1-3, is NAGVMQNPRHLVRRRGQEARLRCSPMKGHSHVYWYRQLPEEGLKFMVYLQKENIIDESGMPKERFSAEFPKEGPSILRIQQVVRGDSAAYFCASSSPQQGYSGNTIYFGEGSWLTVV.

The V gene is TRBV9, the J gene TRBJ2-3, with 9 bases fitting TRBD2. The CDR3 contains 14 residues. V lost 4 bases, J lost 3 bases, and 3 bases stayed unmatched. Looked up from germline, CDR1 is SGDLS and CDR2 is YYNGEE. The CDR3 DNA is TGTGCCAGCAGCCAAGGACTAGCGACAGATACGCAGTATTTT. Protein: CASSQGLATDTQYF.

The CDR3: CATSTTKPGQSGKLFF. CDR3 DNA sequence: TGTGCCACCAGCACTACAAAACCGGGACAGAGTGGAAAACTGTTTTTT. V gene TRBV15 combines with J gene TRBJ1-4; 7 nucleotides match TRBD1. The CDR3 runs to 16 residues. Looked up from germline, CDR1 is LNHNV and CDR2 is YYDKDF (reference sequence). The V segment lost 4 bases and the J segment 10 bases; nucleotides outside the gene matches: 15.

The chain uses TRBV6-5 and TRBJ2-3, with D possibly being TRBD1 (6 bases). CDR1 and CDR2 from the germline V gene are MNHEY and SVGAGI. V was trimmed by 2 bases and J by 1 base, leaving 13 bases between them. This CDR3 is 16 amino acids long. The CDR3: CASSYTGIGGTDTQYF. The CDR3 DNA follows: TGTGCCAGCAGTTACACAGGGATTGGGGGCACAGATACGCAGTATTTT.

This chain connects TRBV5-8 to TRBJ1-5; no firm D call. From germline, CDR1 is SGHTS and CDR2 YDEGEE. The CDR3 is made up of 9 amino acids. The V end lost 4 bases, the J end lost 11 bases, and 4 bases lay between the germline ends. In DNA form, the CDR3 reads TGTGCCAGCAGCACTTCCCAGCATTTT. It yields the protein CASSTSQHF.

DNA for the CDR3: TGTGCCAGTAGTATACCGGGACAGGGTTTCTCCTACGAGCAGTACTTC. Translating gives CASSIPGQGFSYEQYF. The V gene is TRBV19, the J gene TRBJ2-7; TRBD1 matches at 9 bases. The CDR3 spans 16 residues. After removal of 2 bases from V and 0 bases from J, the junction contained 5 bases not matched to a gene. Germline CDR1 LNHDA, CDR2 SQIVND (reference sequence).

J is TRBJ1-4 and V is TRBV6-4; TRBD1 aligns across 10 bases. The CDR3 is made up of 16 amino acids. The germline V gene has CDR1 MRHNA and CDR2 SNTAGT. Germline trimming cut 5 bases from V and 7 bases from J; bases unmatched to any gene: 10. The CDR3 loop is CASSNNRDRGGEKLFF. The CDR3, as DNA: TGTGCCAGCAGTAACAACCGGGACAGGGGAGGTGAAAAACTGTTTTTT.